This TCR beta chain was captured by sequencing in a study of vaccination and CD4 T cells after COVID-19. The Oncomine TCR Beta short-read assay was applied to DNA of cultured CD4+ T cells. MiXCR was run by TCRdb on the PCR reads, yielding one entry per CDR3 protein. The sample has 20,000 to 25,000 distinct CDR3 sequences; roughly 50% are singletons. The time point was: late sampling 161 to 241 days after vaccination in a few convalescent patients. As to treatment: roughly ten-day PBMC culture with coronavirus spike peptide pools or control peptides (ViraFEST assay). With fresh IL-2 medium, half the medium was replaced on days 3 and 7. In this sample, this clonotype turned up a few times. The antigen is unknown. Germline CDR1 is SGHTA and CDR2 is FQGTGA. Trimming removed 4 bases at V and 8 bases at J, with 11 bases between. The CDR3 contains 13 residues.

The receptor was derived from a human donor who had recovered from COVID-19. V and J are TRBV7-3 and TRBJ2-2; D gene unclear. Source: CD4+ T cells from blood, cultured in vitro, taken about 7 months after SARS-CoV-2 vaccination. CDR3 in DNA: TGTGCCAGCAGCTCGATAATGGAAGGGGAGCTGTTTTTT. Protein: CASSSIMEGELFF.